The T cell receptor beta chain described here comes from a study of Ad26.COV2.S vaccination and SARS-CoV-2 variants listed by TCRdb under 2021. With regard to the full study: Vaccine-arm donors were drawn from COV1001, a multicentre, randomized, double-blind, placebo-controlled phase I-IIa trial of Ad26.COV2.S in healthy adults. The specificity and breadth of SARS-CoV-2-reactive T cell receptors after Ad26.COV2.S vaccination were assessed by TCRbeta repertoire sequencing. The TCR-sequenced set comprised around 30 samples: some 19 Ad26.COV2.S vaccine recipients, 5 placebo recipients and 8 SARS-CoV-2 convalescent individuals. Ad26.COV2.S was administered intramuscularly at 5 x 10^10 or 1 x 10^11 viral particles, either as a single shot or as two shots given 56 days apart. Participants in the trial were split at random into five groups of five each, receiving low-dose or high-dose Ad26.COV2.S once or twice, or else placebo on both occasions. Throughout the experiments and outcome assessment, investigators stayed blinded to trial group allocation.

The immunoSEQ Assay was the method used to sequence TCRbeta CDR3 regions. After extraction, genomic DNA underwent amplification by bias-controlled multiplex PCR, followed by high-throughput sequencing. Turning to the authors' computational methods: To quantify the absolute abundance of every unique TCRbeta CDR3 region, sequences were collapsed and filtered. T cell fraction was estimated by normalizing TCRbeta template counts to usable DNA, with usable DNA measured through amplification of reference genes found in all nucleated cells. Repertoire TCRs were annotated as SARS-CoV-2-specific by exact matching of V gene, CDR3 amino acid sequence and J gene to a known reactive TCR set. The reference SARS-CoV-2 TCR set came from MIRA and was filtered for enrichment in COVID-19-positive ImmuneCODE repertoires, removing public or cross-reactive TCRs. Using the MIRA antigens, annotated TCRs were further analysed by specific ORF or by position within an ORF. Breadth was defined as annotated unique rearrangements over total unique productive rearrangements; depth was the summed frequency of those rearrangements. TCR breadth was compared between groups using two-sided Wilcoxon rank-sum tests. TCRdb holds this immuneACCESS table with in-frame rearrangements only. Some clones are missing; in checked studies, unresolved V genes explain under half, and the rest has no known cause. The D gene and trimming were derived from the DNA, and the V and J assignments and clone size from that table. In all, the sample holds 350,000 to 450,000 clones, and about 80% of those were seen once. The top ten clonotypes cover 7% to 9.5% of the sample.

On this clone itself: No cognate antigen has been identified for it. Base-call qualities are not available, and no considerably larger clone is one nucleotide away.

Interpreted using the paper, the treatment or condition label stands for: over 15 received Ad26.COV2.S at low or high dose, single or two shots; a few received placebo; per-sample allocation not given. For vaccine and placebo recipients, repertoires were sequenced using samples collected on day 63 after the first injection. Between 29 July and 7 August 2020, Cohort 1b enrolled 25 adults aged 18-55 years at one site in Boston, USA. Ad26.COV2.S was a replication-incompetent adenovirus type 26 vector expressing a prefusion-stabilized SARS-CoV-2 spike protein from the original Wuhan strain. Overall results and qualifications from the work: Comparing responses between vaccine doses or regimens was not something the study was powered to do. Comparable non-spike TCR breadth was observed between vaccine and placebo recipients, consistent with only spike being contained in the vaccine. Higher spike-specific TCR breadth was observed in Ad26.COV2.S recipients than in placebo recipients (P = 0.0014). After vaccination, substantial breadth of spike-specific CD8+ and CD4+ T cell responses was reported. It was noted by the authors that total T cell responses may have been underestimated by the TCR breadth and depth analyses.

This clonotype originated in a person aged 18-65 years who received the Ad26.COV2.S COVID-19 vaccine or a placebo. The specimen was peripheral blood, collected in a trial of Ad26.COV2.S vaccine versus placebo.

The CDR3 sequence is CASSPGDEQFF. The nucleotide sequence reads TGTGCCAGCAGCCCGGGGGACGAGCAGTTCTTC. The chain is made from TRBV7-9 and TRBJ2-1, with TRBD2 as a weak D call on 6 bases. The germline V gene (reference sequence) sets CDR1 to SEHNR and CDR2 to FQNEAQ. V and J are truncated by 5 bases and 10 bases respectively, leaving an intervening sequence of 9 bases. Reading from cysteine to phenylalanine, the CDR3 counts 11 amino acids. The DNA shown is the 33-base CDR3, in frame from base 1.